The clone carrying this T cell receptor beta chain showed up just once. The sample comes from a study of blood T cell repertoires in COVID-19. Study information: Both acute and convalescent COVID-19 samples were obtained from the United States, Italy and Spain. The cDNA or gDNA used as material had been derived from T cells, B-cell-depleted T cells, or PBMCs.

In the authors' workflow: Amplification of reference gene primers provided the estimated nucleated cell counts. Profiled with immunoSEQ multiplex PCR; TCRdb holds only in-frame clones, not every one. The DNA was the basis for D and trimming; V, J and clone size are from that table. The data contain some 200,000 clones, around four fifths of them singletons. The Seattle site enrolled patients during active infection and followed them longitudinally. Germline-derived CDR1 and CDR2 are GTSNPN and SVGIG (reference sequence). This CDR3 has 15 amino acids. The ends lost 2 bases at V and 5 bases at J; junction bases unmatched: 7.

The sequenced sample was peripheral blood. V gene TRBV30 combines with J gene TRBJ1-5; 9 nucleotides align to TRBD1. This receptor was taken from a man in his fifties or sixties with COVID-19, enrolled during active disease. The CDR3 loop reads CAWSSVRTGDQPQHF. For the CDR3, the DNA is TGTGCCTGGAGTTCGGTAAGGACAGGGGATCAGCCCCAGCATTTT. Full variable domain (remainder filled in from reference TRBV30 and TRBJ1-5): SQTIHQWPATLVQPVGSPLSLECTVEGTSNPNLYWYRQAAGRGLQLLFYSVGIGQISSEVPQNLSASRPQDRQFILSSKKLLLSDSGFYLCAWSSVRTGDQPQHFGDGTRLSIL.